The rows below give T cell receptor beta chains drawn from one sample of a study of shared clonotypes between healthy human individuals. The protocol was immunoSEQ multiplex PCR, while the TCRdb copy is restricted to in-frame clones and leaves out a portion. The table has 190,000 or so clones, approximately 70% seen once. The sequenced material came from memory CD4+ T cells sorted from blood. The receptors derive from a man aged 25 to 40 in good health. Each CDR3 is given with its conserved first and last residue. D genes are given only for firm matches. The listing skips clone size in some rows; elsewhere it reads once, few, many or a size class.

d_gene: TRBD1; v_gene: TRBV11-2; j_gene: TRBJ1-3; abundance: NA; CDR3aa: CASSSKDRGRGNTIYF; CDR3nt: TGTGCCAGCAGCTCCAAGGACAGGGGGCGCGGAAACACCATATATTTT
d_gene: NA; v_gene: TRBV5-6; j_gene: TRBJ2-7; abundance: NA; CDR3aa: CASSFGDYEQYF; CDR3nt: TGTGCCAGCAGCTTCGGGGACTACGAGCAGTACTTC
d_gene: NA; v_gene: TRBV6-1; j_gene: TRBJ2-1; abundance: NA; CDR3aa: CASSVDSYNEQFF; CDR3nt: TGTGCCAGCAGTGTTGACAGCTACAATGAGCAGTTCTTC
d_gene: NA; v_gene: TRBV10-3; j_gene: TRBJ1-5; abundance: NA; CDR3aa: CAITDLADQPQHF; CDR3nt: TGTGCCATCACAGACCTGGCGGATCAGCCCCAGCATTTT
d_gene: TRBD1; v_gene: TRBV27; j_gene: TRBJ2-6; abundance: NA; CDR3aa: CASSFYGVQGLAGANVLTF; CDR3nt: TGTGCCAGCAGTTTCTATGGGGTACAGGGGTTAGCGGGGGCCAACGTCCTGACTTTC
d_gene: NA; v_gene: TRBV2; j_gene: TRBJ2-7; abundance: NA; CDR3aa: CASGKGTYEQYF; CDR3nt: TGTGCCAGCGGGAAGGGAACCTACGAGCAGTACTTC
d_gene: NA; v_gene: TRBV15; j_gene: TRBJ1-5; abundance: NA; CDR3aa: CATSRPTGVLNQPQHF; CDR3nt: TGTGCCACCAGCAGACCGACCGGGGTCCTCAATCAGCCCCAGCATTTT
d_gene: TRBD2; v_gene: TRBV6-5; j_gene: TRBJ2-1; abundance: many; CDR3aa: CASSLASGSGYEQFF; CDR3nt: TGTGCCAGCAGCCTAGCTAGCGGGAGTGGGTATGAGCAGTTCTTC
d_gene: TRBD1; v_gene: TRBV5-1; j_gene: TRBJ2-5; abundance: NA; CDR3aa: CASSLRTGGYEETQYF; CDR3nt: TGCGCCAGCAGCCTCCGGACAGGGGGATACGAAGAGACCCAGTACTTC
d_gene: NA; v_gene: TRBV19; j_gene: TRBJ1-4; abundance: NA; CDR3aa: CASSNPGREGEKLFF; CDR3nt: TGTGCCAGTAGTAATCCGGGCAGGGAGGGAGAAAAACTGTTTTTT
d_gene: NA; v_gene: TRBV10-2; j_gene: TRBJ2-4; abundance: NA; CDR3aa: CASSEMGVGAKNIQYF; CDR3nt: TGCGCCAGCAGTGAAATGGGGGTTGGGGCCAAAAACATTCAGTACTTC
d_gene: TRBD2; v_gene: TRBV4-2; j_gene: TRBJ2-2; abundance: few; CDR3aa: CASSQTRGVLLFF; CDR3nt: TGTGCCAGCAGCCAAACACGGGGGGTTTTGCTGTTTTTT
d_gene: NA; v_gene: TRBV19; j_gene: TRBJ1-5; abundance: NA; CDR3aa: CASSHRHQGTGNQPQHF; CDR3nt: TGTGCCAGTAGCCACCGCCATCAGGGGACTGGCAATCAGCCCCAGCATTTT
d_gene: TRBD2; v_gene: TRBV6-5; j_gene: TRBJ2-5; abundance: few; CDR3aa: CASSGTSGKETQYF; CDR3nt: TGTGCCAGCAGCGGGACTAGCGGTAAAGAGACCCAGTACTTC
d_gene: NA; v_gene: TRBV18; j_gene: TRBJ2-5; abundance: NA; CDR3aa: CASSQKEETQYF; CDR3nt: TGTGCCAGCTCACAAAAGGAAGAGACCCAGTACTTC
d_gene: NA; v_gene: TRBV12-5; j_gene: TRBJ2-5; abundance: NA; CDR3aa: CASAPGNQETQYF; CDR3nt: TGTGCTAGTGCCCCCGGTAACCAAGAGACCCAGTACTTC
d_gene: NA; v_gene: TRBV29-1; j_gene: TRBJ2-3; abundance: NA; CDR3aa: CSVEGANTQYF; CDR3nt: TGCAGCGTTGAAGGGGCGAATACGCAGTATTTT
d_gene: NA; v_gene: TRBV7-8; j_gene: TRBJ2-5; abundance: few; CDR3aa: CASSLQAQGTQYF; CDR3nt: TGTGCCAGCAGCTTACAGGCACAGGGGACCCAGTACTTC
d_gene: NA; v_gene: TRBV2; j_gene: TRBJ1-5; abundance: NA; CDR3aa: CASSRDTNQPQHF; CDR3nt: TGTGCCAGCAGTCGGGATACGAATCAGCCCCAGCATTTT
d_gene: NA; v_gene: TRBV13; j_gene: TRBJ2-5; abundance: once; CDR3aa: CASSGLPGETQYF; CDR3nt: TGTGCCAGCAGCGGCCTGCCGGGGGAGACCCAGTACTTC
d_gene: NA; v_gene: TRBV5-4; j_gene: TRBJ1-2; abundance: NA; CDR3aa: CASTRPGTPGYGYTF; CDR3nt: TGTGCCAGCACACGACCAGGCACCCCAGGGTATGGCTACACCTTC
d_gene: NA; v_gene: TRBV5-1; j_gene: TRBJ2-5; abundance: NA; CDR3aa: CASSEKETQYF; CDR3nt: TGCGCCAGCAGCGAAAAAGAGACCCAGTACTTC
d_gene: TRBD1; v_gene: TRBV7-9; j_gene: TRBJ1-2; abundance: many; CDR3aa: CASSQTLGTDYGYTF; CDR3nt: TGTGCCAGCAGCCAGACCCTCGGGACAGATTATGGCTACACCTTC
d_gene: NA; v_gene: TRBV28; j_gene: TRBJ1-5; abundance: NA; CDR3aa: CASSADSLNQPQHF; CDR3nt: TGTGCCAGCAGCGCCGACAGCCTTAATCAGCCCCAGCATTTT
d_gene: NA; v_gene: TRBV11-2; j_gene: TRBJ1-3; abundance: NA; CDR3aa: CASSLIRGSGNTIYF; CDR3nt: TGTGCCAGCAGCTTAATAAGAGGCTCTGGAAACACCATATATTTT
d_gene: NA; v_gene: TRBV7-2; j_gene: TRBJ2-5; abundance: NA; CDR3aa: CASSLGVQETQYF; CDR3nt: TGTGCCAGCAGCTTGGGAGTTCAGGAGACCCAGTACTTC
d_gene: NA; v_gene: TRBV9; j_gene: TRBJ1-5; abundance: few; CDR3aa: CASSPAADGQPQHF; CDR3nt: TGTGCCAGCAGCCCAGCGGCCGATGGTCAGCCCCAGCATTTT